The subject of this entry is one T cell receptor beta chain. Measured with immunoSEQ multiplex PCR; TCRdb has only the in-frame clones, and not every one. The sample holds around 51,000 clones, 88% seen once. The CDR3 loop spans 13 amino acids. The V gene end was trimmed by 2 bases and the J gene end by 6 bases; junction bases not matched to a gene: 0. Per the germline V gene, CDR1 is MDHEN and CDR2 is SYDVKM. The sample is drawn from a study of OX40 agonist ivuxolimab in advanced cancers. Whole-study context: Three patients showed partial responses: one hepatocellular carcinoma and two cutaneous melanoma cases.

Blood specimens came from baseline, cycle 4 day 1, and cycle 7 day 1. The chain couples TRBV28 to TRBJ2-2, with 7 bases aligning to TRBD1. This specimen was CD4+ or CD8+ T cells sorted from blood, taken in a trial of the OX40 agonist ivuxolimab. The sequence came from an adult with an advanced solid tumor such as melanoma, head and neck, liver or kidney cancer. The CDR3 is CASSLTGAGELFF. DNA of the CDR3: TGTGCCAGCAGTTTAACAGGGGCCGGGGAGCTGTTTTTT.